This TCR beta chain derives from a study of human T cells and chemical hapten exposure (TCRdb year 2021). The study in broad terms: For sensitization, 2% DPC in acetone was applied to a 2 cm by 2 cm area of upper inner arm skin. Throughout the study period of about 22 weeks, patients also received therapeutic DPC doses to the scalp every week. Patch testing was performed on the upper back with Finn chambers containing 0.01% DPC, and the patch tests were scored after 6 days according to International Contact Dermatitis Research Group standards. The mostly female patient cohort included alopecia areata with under or over 50% scalp involvement, alopecia totalis and alopecia universalis. Libraries were pooled for sequencing, and variation in per-sample TCR yields was attributed mainly to small differences in library volumes within the pool. Peripheral blood TCR repertoire changes were tracked in vivo in alopecia patients during primary and secondary sensitization to the hapten diphenylcyclopropenone (DPC). Blood was sampled from patients pre-sensitization (week 0) and at 2, 6 and about 24 weeks after DPC sensitization. About 30 alopecia patients provided blood for TCR sequencing at one to four time points (pre-sensitization, 2, 6 and 24 weeks).

Receptor libraries were prepared by RACE. Sequenced using a NextSeq 500. During library preparation, unique molecular identifiers were attached to individual cDNA molecules so that TCRs could be counted quantitatively and reproducibly. For every blood RNA sample, sequencing covered both the TCR alpha and TCR beta chains. Under the source paper's analysis protocol: A median of approximately 100,000 TCRs per sample was observed, with a range of roughly 20,000 to 750,000. The Decombinator software suite was used to annotate the V, J and CDR3 of the TCR reads. For PS versus PT1 abundance plots, all samples were subsampled to the same number of TCRs (28,000). Expanded TCRs were defined as absent before sensitization and observed at least eight times at the 2-week time point. TCRdb trimmed the raw reads at Q25, called clones with MiXCR and kept productive beta chains. Entries are consolidated by CDR3 protein sequence, retaining the most common genes and DNA. TCRdb's processing, not the study's, gives the V and J calls here. For this sample there are 100,000 or so distinct CDR3 sequences; less than 35% appear just once. Roughly 2.6% of the sample comes from the top ten.

What the work shows at the level of the full study, not this receptor alone: Alopecia, a presumed autoimmune disease, was present in all patients, so the immune response of the patients might differ from that of healthy individuals. Repeated subsampling changed both the strength of the expansion versus patch-test correlation and the threshold at which the correlation became significant. No change with DPC sensitization was found in the number of TCRs above 1 in 1000 frequency, and no evidence of global repertoire structure alterations was found. Patch test score was positively correlated with the number of PT1 expanded TCRs, with significance at thresholds 8, 16 and 32 but not at 4. Compared with pre-sensitization or healthy control sets, expanded TCRs formed significantly more large CDR3 similarity clusters, which is consistent with antigen-driven responses.

The time point label, read with the paper, signifies: patch test 3, about 24 weeks after DPC sensitization. Explained via the paper, the treatment or condition label denotes: therapeutic diphenylcyclopropenone sensitization with weekly scalp DPC. At every patch-test visit, the blood draw took place before the patch test was put on. Patients were eligible if aged 18 to 70, diagnosed with alopecia and judged suitable for DPC therapy, and pregnant patients were excluded. Total RNA was isolated from unfractionated whole blood collected in Tempus Blood RNA tubes. This clonotype has only one observation. What antigen it recognizes has not been identified. Base qualities were left out, and no much larger clone turns up one base away. Trimming removed 10 bases from V and 4 bases from J; the gene matches leave 10 bases unexplained. The CDR3 goes from the cysteine to the phenylalanine over 15 residues. The retained sequence is limited to the CDR3, 45 bases, with the frame set at the first base. Based on the germline V gene, the CDR1 and CDR2 sequences are MNHEY and SVGAGI.

The specimen comprised whole blood, sampled in connection with sensitization to the hapten diphenylcyclopropenone (DPC). The chain was built from TRBV6-5 and TRBJ2-1, with 10 bases matching TRBD2. This clonotype was obtained from a man in his forties with alopecia areata. Some clones in this sample may be carry-over from other donors' samples. In nucleotides, the sequence is TGTGCCACCTCTGCCCGACTAGCGGGTTACAATGAGCAGTTCTTC. Its translation reads: CATSARLAGYNEQFF.